A selection of T cell receptor beta chains follows, all from one sample in a study of T cells in localized non-small cell lung cancer. Profiled with immunoSEQ multiplex PCR; TCRdb holds only in-frame clones, not every one. Of around 140,000 clones in the sample, 89% are singletons; the top ten hold around 1.7%. The material sequenced was peripheral blood, taken before any cancer treatment. These receptors came from a female donor older than 55 with stage I lung adenocarcinoma. Both conserved end residues are part of each CDR3. The D gene is left open where the match is weak. Size values are once, few and many counts, or a class for expanded clones, and some rows have none.

clone_size,v_call,d_call,j_call,cdr3_nt,cdr3_aa
once,TRBV6-4,TRBD2,TRBJ2-7,TGTGCCAGCAGTGACTCGCTAGCGGGGCCTTCAGAGCAGTACTTC,CASSDSLAGPSEQYF
-,TRBV7-6,TRBD2,TRBJ2-1,TGTGCCAGCAGCTTAGTGGGGACTAGCGGTTACAATGAGCAGTTCTTC,CASSLVGTSGYNEQFF
-,TRBV20-1,-,TRBJ2-1,TGCAGTGCTAGGAAATACAATGAGCAGTTCTTC,CSARKYNEQFF
-,TRBV14,-,TRBJ2-3,TGTGCCAGCACCTCAGGGCCCGAAAGGACGAATACGCAGTATTTT,CASTSGPERTNTQYF
once,TRBV19,TRBD2,TRBJ2-3,TGTGCCAGTAGTACCAGGACTAGCGGGAGTTGGGGTACAGATACGCAGTATTTT,CASSTRTSGSWGTDTQYF
-,TRBV15,-,TRBJ2-7,TGTGCCACCAGCAGAGCTTGGGGCGAGCAGTACTTC,CATSRAWGEQYF
once,TRBV7-9,TRBD1,TRBJ1-1,TGTGCCAGCAGCTTAGGGGGACAGGGGGCGGTTAAGGCTTTCTTT,CASSLGGQGAVKAFF
-,TRBV6-5,-,TRBJ1-2,TGTGCCAGCAGAGACCCCAGCTATGGCTACACCTTC,CASRDPSYGYTF
-,TRBV10-3,-,TRBJ2-3,TGTGCCATCAGTGGCAGGGGATACACAGATACGCAGTATTTT,CAISGRGYTDTQYF
-,TRBV7-9,-,TRBJ1-1,TGTGCCAGCACCCCCTTGCAGGGTTCGAACACTGAAGCTTTCTTT,CASTPLQGSNTEAFF
-,TRBV5-4,-,TRBJ2-7,TGTGCCAGCAGTAAACTGAGTGGGGGATTGGGCTACGAGCAGTACTTC,CASSKLSGGLGYEQYF
-,TRBV9,TRBD1,TRBJ2-5,TGTGCCAGCAGCGCCTGGACAGGGAAGAGCGAGACCCAGTACTTC,CASSAWTGKSETQYF
-,TRBV9,-,TRBJ2-6,TGTGCCAGCAGCGTACGACCTAACTCTGGGGCCAACGTCCTGACTTTC,CASSVRPNSGANVLTF
-,TRBV10-2,TRBD2,TRBJ2-1,TGCGCCAGCACCACACTACTAGCGGGAGAGTTGCAGGTACCCTACAATGAGCAGTTCTTC,CASTTLLAGELQVPYNEQFF
-,TRBV6-4,TRBD2,TRBJ2-1,TGTGCCAGCAGTCCCAGCGGGGAGAACTACAATGAGCAGTTCTTC,CASSPSGENYNEQFF
-,TRBV11-3,TRBD1,TRBJ2-3,TGTGCCAGCAGCTTAGGGCAAACAGGGGCTGGAGATACGCAGTATTTT,CASSLGQTGAGDTQYF
-,TRBV19,-,TRBJ2-7,TGTGCCAGTAGTAACAGGGACCCCTACGAGCAGTACTTC,CASSNRDPYEQYF
-,TRBV28,TRBD1,TRBJ2-3,TGTGCCAGCGGAGGGACAGGGGGGTTCGATACGCAGTATTTT,CASGGTGGFDTQYF
-,TRBV7-9,-,TRBJ2-7,TGTGCCAGCAGCTTTAAGGGAGGCGACGAGCAGTACTTC,CASSFKGGDEQYF